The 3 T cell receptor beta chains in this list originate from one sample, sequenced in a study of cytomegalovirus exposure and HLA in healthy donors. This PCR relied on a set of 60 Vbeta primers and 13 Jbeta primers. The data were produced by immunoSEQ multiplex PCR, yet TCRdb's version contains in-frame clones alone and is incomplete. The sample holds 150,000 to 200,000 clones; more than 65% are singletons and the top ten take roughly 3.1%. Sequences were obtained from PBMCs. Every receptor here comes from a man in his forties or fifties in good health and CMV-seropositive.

For the CDR3, the DNA is TGTGCCAGCAGCTTGCAGGGGGGTTTAGCCAAAAACATTCAGTACTTC. Amino acids: CASSLQGGLAKNIQYF. The rearrangement uses TRBV7-2 and TRBJ2-4, with a possible D match to TRBD1 (7 bases). CDR3 length: 16 residues. Germline V gives CDR1 SGHTA, CDR2 FQGNSA. The V end lost 3 bases, the J end lost 0 bases, and 12 bases lay between the germline ends. Full variable domain (rest looked up from reference TRBV7-2 and TRBJ2-4): GAGVSQSPSNKVTEKGKDVELRCDPISGHTALYWYRQSLGQGLEFLIYFQGNSAPDKSGLPSDRFSAERTGGSVSTLTIQRTQQEDSAVYLCASSLQGGLAKNIQYFGAGTRLSVL.

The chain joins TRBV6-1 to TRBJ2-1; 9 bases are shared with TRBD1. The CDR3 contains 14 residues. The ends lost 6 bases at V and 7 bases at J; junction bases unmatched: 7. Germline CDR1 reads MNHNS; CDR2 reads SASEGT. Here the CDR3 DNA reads TGTGCCAGCAGAAGCCGGGACAGGGTAAATGAGCAGTTCTTC. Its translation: CASRSRDRVNEQFF.

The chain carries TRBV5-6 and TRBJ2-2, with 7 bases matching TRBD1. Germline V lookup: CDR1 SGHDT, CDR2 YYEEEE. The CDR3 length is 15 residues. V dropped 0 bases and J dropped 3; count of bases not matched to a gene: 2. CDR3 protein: CASSLGGGDTGELFF. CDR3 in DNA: TGTGCCAGCAGCTTGGGAGGGGGCGACACCGGGGAGCTGTTTTTT.